Given below is one T cell receptor (beta chain) in context. Its target is not known. The sample belongs to a study of cytomegalovirus exposure and HLA in healthy donors. Overall study context: HLA-typed donors were the source of around 85 million unique TCRs held in an early data release. Notes on the study in general: The authors later found most CMV-associated TCR beta chains appeared HLA-restricted. Later analysis identified a missense DCLRE1C variant that was linked to TCR beta V- and J-gene trimming.

With 60 Vbeta and 13 Jbeta primers, the PCR was carried out. Under the authors' procedure: Roughly 83 million unique TCR beta chains, about 11 million of them shared, were counted by a later analysis. Sequenced by immunoSEQ multiplex PCR; TCRdb stores in-frame clones only, minus some. From that table come the V and J calls and clone size; the DNA was used to work out D and trimming. The profile shows more than 100,000 clones, approximately 72% of them singletons. Looked up from germline, CDR1 is MNHEY and CDR2 is SMNVEV (reference sequence). This CDR3 is built from 14 residues. V lost 5 bases, J lost 5 bases, and 8 bases stayed unmatched.

This TCR came from a young man in good health and CMV-seronegative. This rearrangement joins TRBV27 to TRBJ1-2; 7 bases align to TRBD1. The source material was PBMCs. CDR3 sequence reads: CASSPSDRVYGYTF. Written as DNA, the CDR3 is TGTGCCAGCAGTCCCTCTGACAGGGTGTATGGCTACACCTTC.